Listed here are 19 T cell receptor beta chains from one sample, sequenced in a study of shared clonotypes between healthy human individuals. The protocol was immunoSEQ multiplex PCR, while the TCRdb copy is restricted to in-frame clones and leaves out a portion. Of fewer than 1.6 million clones listed, approximately 98.5% are singletons. The source material was naive CD4+ T cells sorted from blood. Subset in this sample: CD45RA+ positively selected. The receptors come from a man under 40 in good health.

The rearrangement uses TRBV7-3 and TRBJ1-2; no firm D call. This CDR3 comprises 11 residues. The germline gives CDR1 SGHTA, CDR2 FQGTGA. Deletions cut 4 bases from V and 14 bases from J, with 14 bases between. The CDR3 DNA follows: TGTGCCAGCAGCTCCCTTTCTCAGTATACCTTC. This encodes CASSSLSQYTF.

The chain recombines TRBV9 with TRBJ2-1; TRBD2 agrees at 13 bases. The CDR3 contains 17 residues. Trimming cost V 0 bases and J 5 bases; bases outside gene matches: 5. CDR1 and CDR2 from the germline V gene are SGDLS and YYNGEE. The CDR3 DNA reads as TGTGCCAGCAGCGTAGAGGTAGGACTAGCGGGAGACAATGAGCAGTTCTTC. Protein product: CASSVEVGLAGDNEQFF.

This chain connects TRBV7-2 to TRBJ1-5, with D uncertain. The V gene's germline CDR1 is SGHTA and CDR2 FQGNSA. CDR3 size: 16 residues. V gave up 3 bases and J gave up 0 bases, with 12 bases separating them. In DNA form, the CDR3 reads TGTGCCAGCAGCTTGACCAGTACCATTAGCAATCAGCCCCAGCATTTT. Amino acid sequence: CASSLTSTISNQPQHF. The full variable domain, its missing parts supplied by reference TRBV7-2 and TRBJ1-5, is GAGVSQSPSNKVTEKGKDVELRCDPISGHTALYWYRQSLGQGLEFLIYFQGNSAPDKSGLPSDRFSAERTGGSVSTLTIQRTQQEDSAVYLCASSLTSTISNQPQHFGDGTRLSIL.

This sequence joins TRBV21-1 and TRBJ1-2; the D call in the table, TRBD1, was not verified against the DNA. TRBV21-1 is deemed a pseudogene. This CDR3 spans 17 amino acids. The CDR3 here is CASSRPVTGGLNYGYTF. The CDR3, as DNA: TGTGCCAGCAGCAGACCTGTTACAGGGGGCCTCAACTATGGCTACACCTTC.

The chain combines TRBV5-6 with TRBJ1-2; 7 bases agree with TRBD1. This CDR3 comprises 13 residues. J gave up 4 bases and V 4 bases, and 4 bases lay outside the gene matches. CDR1 is SGHDT and CDR2 is YYEEEE in the germline V gene. Written as DNA, the CDR3 is TGTGCCAGCAGCATGGGACAGCCCTATGGCTACACCTTC. Translated, it gives CASSMGQPYGYTF. The full variable domain, in which reference TRBV5-6 and TRBJ1-2 provide the parts outside the CDR3, is DAGVTQSPTHLIKTRGQQVTLRCSPKSGHDTVSWYQQALGQGPQFIFQYYEEEERQRGNFPDRFSGHQFPNYSSELNVNALLLGDSALYLCASSMGQPYGYTFGSGTRLTVV.

The chain links TRBV5-4 to TRBJ1-2; D unclear. CDR1 is SGHNT, CDR2 YYREEE, per germline (reference sequence). The CDR3 extends over 15 amino acids. Trimming stripped 5 bases from V and 0 bases from J, with 14 bases between. The CDR3 protein is CASRLLDRSNYGYTF. The CDR3 bases are TGTGCCAGCAGACTTCTGGACCGCTCTAACTATGGCTACACCTTC.

Concerning this clone itself: This specimen includes other DNA sequences encoding the same CDR3. This chain joins TRBV6-5 and TRBJ2-3; no clear D gene. The CDR3 loop spans 13 amino acids. V was clipped by 0 bases and J by 4 bases, with 5 bases between them. CDR1 and CDR2 (germline): MNHEY, SVGAGI. The CDR3 nucleotides read TGTGCCAGCAGTTACTCAGTCCCAGATACGCAGTATTTT. This gives the protein CASSYSVPDTQYF.

The chain employs TRBV19 and TRBJ1-5; D call uncertain. Germline CDR1 is LNHDA and CDR2 is SQIVND (reference sequence). The CDR3 is made up of 15 amino acids. V shed 7 bases and J shed 3 bases, with 16 bases lying between them. DNA for the CDR3: TGTGCCAGTAAGGCCCCCCGAATTACCAATCAGCCCCAGCATTTT. Amino acids: CASKAPRITNQPQHF.

The CDR3 bases are TGTGCCAGCAGTTTATGGCCCGCGGGGACTAGCGGGAAGCAGTACTTC. It specifies CASSLWPAGTSGKQYF. The chain is built from TRBV27 and TRBJ2-7; TRBD2 agrees at 13 bases. CDR1 and CDR2 (germline): MNHEY, SMNVEV (reference sequence). V gave up 1 base and J gave up 8 bases; unmatched junction bases: 8. This CDR3 is built from 16 residues.

CDR3 coding DNA: TGTGCCAGCTCTTGGGACAGCAACCGAAACACCATATATTTT. Amino acid sequence: CASSWDSNRNTIYF. The chain is built from TRBV19 and TRBJ1-3; the match to TRBD1 covers 7 bases. CDR1 is LNHDA, CDR2 SQIVND, per germline (reference sequence). V was clipped by 9 bases and J by 5 bases; unmatched bases: 10. This CDR3 contains 14 residues.

The J gene is TRBJ2-1, the V gene TRBV11-3, with no clear D. The CDR3 spans 14 residues. The germline V and J ends were trimmed by 5 bases and 0 bases, with 8 bases remaining between them. CDR1 and CDR2 from the germline V gene are SGHNT and YENEEA. CDR3 protein: CASSPHSSYNEQFF. The CDR3 DNA reads as TGTGCCAGCAGCCCCCACAGCTCCTACAATGAGCAGTTCTTC.

The rearrangement links TRBV5-6 to TRBJ2-6; D uncertain. CDR1 and CDR2 (germline): SGHDT, YYEEEE. With 4 bases removed from V and 1 base from J, the gap between germline ends came to 12 bases. This CDR3 contains 16 residues. CDR3 nucleotides: TGTGCCAGCAGCCCAATCTTGGGATCTGGGGCCAACGTCCTGACTTTC. This codes for CASSPILGSGANVLTF.

This chain uses TRBV28 with TRBJ1-1, with TRBD1 as a possible D gene (5 bases). The V and J ends lost 0 bases and 4 bases respectively, with 9 bases between them. Germline-derived CDR1 and CDR2 are MDHEN and SYDVKM. The CDR3 has 14 residues. The CDR3 region is CASSLWGGRTEAFF. The DNA for the CDR3 is TGTGCCAGCAGTTTATGGGGGGGACGCACTGAAGCTTTCTTT. Filled out from reference TRBV28 and TRBJ1-1, the complete variable domain reads DVKVTQSSRYLVKRTGEKVFLECVQDMDHENMFWYRQDPGLGLRLIYFSYDVKMKEKGDIPEGYSVSREKKERFSLILESASTNQTSMYLCASSLWGGRTEAFFGQGTRLTVV.

V gene TRBV28 combines with J gene TRBJ2-5; D tentatively reads TRBD1 or TRBD2 (5 bases each). The CDR3 contains 13 residues. Germline V lookup: CDR1 MDHEN, CDR2 SYDVKM. V was clipped by 6 bases and J by 5 bases, with 13 bases between them. The CDR3 reads CASRLTGRETQYF. Written as DNA, the CDR3 is TGTGCCAGCAGGCTCACGGGACGGGAGACCCAGTACTTC.

This chain's CDR3 is CASSLRRDRRSYEQYF. DNA for the CDR3: TGTGCCAGCAGCTTACGAAGGGACAGGCGCTCCTACGAGCAGTACTTC. V is TRBV11-2 and J is TRBJ2-7; 8 bases are a match to TRBD1. Looked up from germline, CDR1 is SGHAT and CDR2 is FQNNGV. The CDR3 runs 16 residues. The V segment lost 2 bases and the J segment 0 bases; nucleotides outside the gene matches: 6.

V is TRBV27 and J is TRBJ2-7; 8 nucleotides agree with TRBD2. Looked up from germline, CDR1 is MNHEY and CDR2 is SMNVEV (reference sequence). This CDR3 contains 15 residues. After removal of 5 bases from V and 3 bases from J, the junction contained 9 bases not matched to a gene. The CDR3 DNA reads TGTGCCAGCAGTGCACCAAGCGGGAGCGGCTACGAGCAGTACTTC. Protein sequence: CASSAPSGSGYEQYF.

For the CDR3, the DNA is TGTGCCAGCAGTGCCACCCGACTAGTTAACACCGGGGAGCTGTTTTTT. Residues: CASSATRLVNTGELFF. The rearrangement uses TRBV28 and TRBJ2-2; tentatively, D is TRBD2 (6 bases). Germline CDR1 reads MDHEN; CDR2 reads SYDVKM. The CDR3 loop spans 16 amino acids. V was shortened by 5 bases and J by 2 bases, with 15 bases between the two germline ends.

The chain links TRBV6-4 to TRBJ2-7; 9 bases are shared with TRBD2. CDR1 is MRHNA and CDR2 is SNTAGT in the germline V gene. The CDR3 spans 14 residues. The junction had 5 bases not matched to a gene; V was cut back by 3 bases and J by 5 bases. The chain's CDR3 is CASSELAGSHEQYF. The CDR3 nucleotides read TGTGCCAGCAGTGAGCTAGCGGGATCCCACGAGCAGTACTTC.

Comments on this clone: No DNA is shown, since the ends of the CDR3 on it are uncertain; the CDR3 is the one TCRdb lists. The sample carries other DNA sequences with the same CDR3. This rearrangement joins TRBV28 to TRBJ2-2; TRBD2, the table's D call, lacks a check against the DNA. In germline, CDR1 is MDHEN, CDR2 SYDVKM. Termini included, the CDR3 measures 13 amino acids. The CDR3 is CASSSSNTGELFF.